One and the same sample provided the 7 T cell receptor beta chains below, sequenced in a study of T cell responses to AZD1222 COVID-19 vaccine. Only in-frame clones appear in the TCRdb table, and some are missing; sequencing was by immunoSEQ multiplex PCR. The sample yields more than 85,000 clones, about 87% seen once. Sequencing used peripheral blood, obtained on day 0 of AZD1222 vaccination. All receptors come from an adult in good health.

This clone showed up just once. The V and J genes are TRBV7-2 and TRBJ2-7, with D uncertain. The germline V and J ends were trimmed by 1 base and 2 bases, with 12 bases remaining between them. CDR1 SGHTA and CDR2 FQGNSA come from the germline V gene. The CDR3 sequence is 15 residues long. The CDR3 coding sequence is TGTGCCAGCAGCTTAGGAGTAGAACGGCCCTACGAGCAGTACTTC. Its translation is CASSLGVERPYEQYF.

The chain recombines TRBV2 with TRBJ1-2; D is uncertain. The CDR3 runs 16 residues. The germline V gene encodes CDR1 SNHLY and CDR2 FYNNEI. Trimming stripped 3 bases from V and 0 bases from J, with 14 bases between. The CDR3 reads CASSEIRQYSNYGYTF. DNA of the CDR3: TGTGCCAGCAGTGAGATCAGGCAGTACTCTAACTATGGCTACACCTTC.

The chain has TRBV3-1 (or the pseudogene TRBV3-2) and TRBJ2-2, with 9 bases lining up with TRBD2. The V and J ends lost 5 bases and 0 bases, in that order; junction bases with no gene match: 16. Germline CDR1 LGHDT, CDR2 YNNKEL (reference sequence). The CDR3 is 20 amino acids. CDR3 sequence (DNA): TGTGCCAGCAGCTTACACCCGAGACTAGCGGCCGAGGCGAACACCGGGGAGCTGTTTTTT. It encodes CASSLHPRLAAEANTGELFF.

This clone has just one count. The genes are TRBV11-2 and TRBJ1-6, with D possibly being TRBD1 (5 bases). This CDR3 is 14 amino acids long. Trimming removed 2 bases from V and 8 bases from J, with 10 bases in between. The V gene's germline CDR1 is SGHAT and CDR2 FQNNGV. CDR3 bases: TGTGCCAGCAGCTTACAGGGCAGGGATTCACCCCTCCACTTT. It yields the protein CASSLQGRDSPLHF.

V is TRBV5-8 and J is TRBJ1-5, with a tentative D call TRBD1 (5 bases). Trimming stripped 9 bases from V and 4 bases from J, with 17 bases between. Germline assignment: CDR1 SGHTS and CDR2 YDEGEE. The CDR3 has 14 amino acids. This CDR3 reads CATPGLEKNQPQHF. Here the CDR3 DNA reads TGTGCCACCCCGGGACTGGAAAAGAATCAGCCCCAGCATTTT.

This chain connects TRBV5-4 to TRBJ1-1, with 10 nucleotides matching TRBD1. Germline CDR1 is SGHNT and CDR2 is YYREEE (reference sequence). There are 15 residues in the CDR3. Trimming at V came to 3 bases and at J to 1 base, leaving 3 bases not matched to a gene. The CDR3 spells CASSSGQGGNTEAFF. CDR3 nucleotide sequence: TGTGCCAGCAGCTCCGGACAGGGGGGGAACACTGAAGCTTTCTTT.

This chain joins TRBV5-1 and TRBJ2-7, with D possibly matching TRBD2 (6 bases). With 0 bases removed from V and 4 bases from J, the gap between germline ends came to 8 bases. Looked up from germline, CDR1 is SGHRS and CDR2 is YFSETQ. The CDR3 sequence is 13 residues long. CDR3 protein: CASSLGLEYEQYF. CDR3 in DNA: TGCGCCAGCAGCTTGGGACTAGAATACGAGCAGTACTTC.